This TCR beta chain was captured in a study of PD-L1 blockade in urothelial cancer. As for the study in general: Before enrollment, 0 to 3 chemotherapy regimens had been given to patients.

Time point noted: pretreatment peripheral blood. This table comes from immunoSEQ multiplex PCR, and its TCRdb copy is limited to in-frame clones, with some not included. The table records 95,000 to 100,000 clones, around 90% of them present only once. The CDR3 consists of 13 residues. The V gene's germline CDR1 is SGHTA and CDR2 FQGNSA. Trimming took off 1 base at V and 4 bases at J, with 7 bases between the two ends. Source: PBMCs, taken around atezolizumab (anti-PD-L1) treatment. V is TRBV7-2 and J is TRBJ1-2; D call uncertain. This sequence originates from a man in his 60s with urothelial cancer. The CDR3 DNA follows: TGTGCCAGCAGCTTAGACAGCCGCTATGGCTACACCTTC. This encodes CASSLDSRYGYTF.